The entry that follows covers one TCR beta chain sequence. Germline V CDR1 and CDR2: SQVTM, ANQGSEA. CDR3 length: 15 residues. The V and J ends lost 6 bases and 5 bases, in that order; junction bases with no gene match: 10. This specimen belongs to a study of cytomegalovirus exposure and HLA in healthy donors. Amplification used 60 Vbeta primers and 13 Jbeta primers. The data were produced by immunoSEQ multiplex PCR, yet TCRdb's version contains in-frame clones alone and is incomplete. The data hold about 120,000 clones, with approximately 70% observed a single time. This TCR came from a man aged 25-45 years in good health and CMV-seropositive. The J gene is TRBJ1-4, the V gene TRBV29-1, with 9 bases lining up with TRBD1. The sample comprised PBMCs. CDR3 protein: CSVSSPDRGNEKLFF. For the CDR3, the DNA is TGCAGCGTGTCGTCCCCGGACAGGGGAAATGAAAAACTGTTTTTT.